The clone carrying this TCR beta chain was picked up a small number of times. The entry originates in a study of blood T cell repertoires in COVID-19. Study background: T cells, B-cell-depleted T cells, or PBMCs provided the cDNA or gDNA that served as material.

This CDR3 is built from 15 residues. Germline values: CDR1 SGHAT, CDR2 FQNNGV. J gave up 5 bases and V 5 bases, and 5 bases lay outside the gene matches. Authors' processing steps: Quantification of nucleated cells was approximated via reference gene primer amplification. TCRdb keeps only in-frame clones here, not all; method: immunoSEQ multiplex PCR. V and J calls and clone size follow that table, whereas D and trimming were derived from the DNA. This table holds about 180,000 clones, around 74% found once. While infection was still active, Seattle patients were enrolled and then followed longitudinally.

The sequence derives from an older woman with COVID-19, enrolled during active disease. Source material: peripheral blood. V gene TRBV11-2 combines with J gene TRBJ2-1; 11 bases are shared with TRBD2. CDR3 sequence (DNA): TGTGCCAGCAGCCCTAGCGGGAGGACCCACAATGAGCAGTTCTTC. Protein sequence: CASSPSGRTHNEQFF.